This entry concerns a single TCR beta chain. 60 Vbeta and 13 Jbeta primers were used in PCR. Clones were read by immunoSEQ multiplex PCR, and TCRdb kept only the in-frame ones, dropping some. The top ten clones hold roughly 2.5% of a sample with tens of thousands of clones, roughly 85% of them seen once. The data derive from a study of cytomegalovirus exposure and HLA in healthy donors. Across the study: Within an early data release were about 85 million unique TCRs drawn from HLA-typed donors.

Trimming took 6 bases from V and 2 from J, leaving 16 bases between them. This CDR3 is built from 15 residues. Germline V gene data show CDR1 as MDHEN and CDR2 as SYDVKM. The V call is TRBV28, the J call TRBJ1-1; possibly TRBD1 for D (5 bases). Sequencing used PBMCs. The sequence derives from a man between 25 and 39 years old in good health and CMV-seronegative. The CDR3 nucleotides are TGTGCCAGCAGCCGCCCCGGGGGTATTAACACTGAAGCTTTCTTT. Translation: CASSRPGGINTEAFF.